This record looks at one TCR beta chain sequence and its context. The data stem from a study of identical twins. A universal primer site came from template switching; cDNA carried unique molecular identifiers. From the 5' RACE reads, TCRdb called clonotypes with MiXCR, one entry per CDR3 protein. The table shows around 1.7 million distinct CDR3 sequences, with around a third occurring only once. The trim removed 5 bases at V and 1 base at J, leaving 5 bases unmatched. The CDR3 runs 15 residues. Sequenced: cord blood. The TCR originated in a newborn girl in good health. The gene calls are TRBV12-3 or TRBV12-4 and TRBJ1-1; 9 bases are a match to TRBD1. The DNA for the CDR3 is TGTGCCAGCAGTCAAAGACAGGGGGAGAACACTGAAGCTTTCTTT. It specifies CASSQRQGENTEAFF.